This T cell receptor beta chain emerged from a study of shared clonotypes between healthy human individuals. Remarks on this clone: Its specificity is not known.

Study conclusions and caveats: Sharing of clonotypes among donors was expected to vary with sequencing depth. Generation probabilities were higher for clonotypes shared across all four sorted-subset donors than for unshared ones. Researchers found naive subsets generally carried larger estimated richness than memory subsets.

The protocol was immunoSEQ multiplex PCR, while the TCRdb copy is restricted to in-frame clones and leaves out a portion. The data hold about 1.5 million clones, with 98% observed a single time. In germline, CDR1 is MNHEY, CDR2 SMNVEV (reference sequence). The CDR3 runs to 17 residues. The V gene end was trimmed by 5 bases and the J gene end by 0 bases; junction bases not matched to a gene: 6. This clonotype was obtained from a man younger than 40 in good health. Sequenced sample: naive CD4+ T cells sorted from blood. The sample's subset: CD45RA+ positively selected. This chain joins TRBV27 and TRBJ2-1, with 11 bases identical to TRBD2. CDR3 sequence: CASSHVAGGSSYNEQFF. The CDR3 region has the DNA TGTGCCAGCAGTCACGTAGCGGGAGGGAGCTCCTACAATGAGCAGTTCTTC.